This T cell receptor beta chain was observed in a study of cytomegalovirus exposure and HLA in healthy donors. PCR primers comprised 60 Vbeta and 13 Jbeta primers. TCRdb keeps only in-frame clones here, not all; method: immunoSEQ multiplex PCR. The table lists roughly 250,000 clones, roughly 80% of them singletons. Concerning this clone itself: Its target is unknown.

General study findings and limits: The CMV antigen specificity of a few CMV-associated chains was confirmed through in vitro analysis. Some public TCRs appeared in many individuals, while most sequences were rare.

Material: PBMCs. The origin of this receptor is a girl between 2 and 10 years old in good health and CMV-seronegative.

The CDR3 DNA reads as TGTGCCAGCAGTTTTGGGTCGCGGGGGGGCCGTCACGGGGAGCTGTTTTTT. It encodes CASSFGSRGGRHGELFF. The V gene is TRBV27, the J gene TRBJ2-2; 9 bases are a match to TRBD2. The CDR3 is made up of 17 amino acids. Per germline, CDR1 MNHEY and CDR2 SMNVEV (reference sequence). V was clipped by 3 bases and J by 7 bases; unmatched bases: 12.